This T cell receptor beta chain was obtained from a study of T cell changes during pregnancy in multiple sclerosis. The protocol was immunoSEQ multiplex PCR, while the TCRdb copy is restricted to in-frame clones and leaves out a portion. The sample carries 40,000 to 45,000 clones, approximately 92% recorded once. The CDR3 length is 16 residues. V gave up 5 bases and J gave up 0 bases, with 14 bases separating them. Looked up from germline, CDR1 is LNHDA and CDR2 is SQIVND (reference sequence). The sequence was collected from a female donor with multiple sclerosis, enrolled in a pregnancy study. V usage is TRBV19 and J usage is TRBJ1-5; no clear D. The sequenced sample consisted of peripheral blood. CDR3: CASSPRTGNSNQPQHF. The CDR3 region has the DNA TGTGCCAGTAGTCCTAGGACCGGGAATAGCAATCAGCCCCAGCATTTT.